The 3 T cell receptor beta chains below all came from one sample that was sequenced in a study of blood T cell repertoires in COVID-19. Sequenced by immunoSEQ multiplex PCR; TCRdb stores in-frame clones only, minus some. Among about 280,000 clones listed, roughly 85% were seen once. The source material was PBMCs or T cells enriched from blood (not recorded which). The receptors stem from a woman in her thirties or forties who had recovered from COVID-19.

V is TRBV7-2 and J is TRBJ1-2; D remains ambiguous. This CDR3 has 16 residues. From germline, CDR1 is SGHTA and CDR2 FQGNSA. V dropped 1 base and J dropped 0 bases, with 12 bases sitting between them. The CDR3 region is CASSLDGGASNYGYTF. CDR3 nucleotide sequence: TGTGCCAGCAGCTTAGATGGCGGAGCTTCTAACTATGGCTACACCTTC. The full variable domain, in which reference TRBV7-2 and TRBJ1-2 provide the parts outside the CDR3, is GAGVSQSPSNKVTEKGKDVELRCDPISGHTALYWYRQSLGQGLEFLIYFQGNSAPDKSGLPSDRFSAERTGGSVSTLTIQRTQQEDSAVYLCASSLDGGASNYGYTFGSGTRLTVV.

This chain uses TRBV28 with TRBJ2-5; the D is unclear. This CDR3 is built from 14 residues. Trimming pared 2 bases from V and 7 bases from J, leaving 14 bases between. CDR1 and CDR2 from the germline V gene are MDHEN and SYDVKM. For the CDR3, the DNA is TGTGCCAGCAGTTTAGAACACCTAGTAGGGACCCAGTACTTC. Translated, it gives CASSLEHLVGTQYF.

V usage is TRBV10-3 and J usage is TRBJ2-1; D may be TRBD1 (5 bases). The germline gives CDR1 ENHRY, CDR2 SYGVKD. V lost 4 bases, J lost 8 bases, and 12 bases lay in between. This CDR3 contains 13 residues. The CDR3 region is CAISVQVNDEQFF. CDR3 in DNA: TGTGCCATCAGTGTACAGGTTAACGATGAGCAGTTCTTC.